This is a list of T cell receptor beta chains from one sample in a study of blood T cell repertoires in COVID-19. Some clones are missing from TCRdb's copy, which holds only in-frame ones; the method was immunoSEQ multiplex PCR. The sample holds about 220,000 clones, 82% seen once. Sequencing used peripheral blood. These receptors were collected from a woman in her 70s with COVID-19, enrolled during active disease. Each CDR3 is given with its conserved first and last residue. Fields, in order: CDR3 protein, CDR3 DNA, clone size, J gene, D gene, V gene. A D gene is named only where the DNA matches it firmly. The size of a clone is reported for some rows only, either as once, few or many, or as a class for expanded clones.

CDR3 protein: CASSFLPYGQRSYEQYF
CDR3 DNA: TGTGCCAGCAGCTTCCTGCCCTACGGACAGAGATCCTACGAGCAGTACTTC
clone size: -
J gene: TRBJ2-7
D gene: -
V gene: TRBV11-2

CDR3 protein: CASSQGNLDEQFF
CDR3 DNA: TGTGCCAGCTCGCAGGGGAACCTTGATGAGCAGTTCTTC
clone size: -
J gene: TRBJ2-1
D gene: -
V gene: TRBV18

CDR3 protein: CASSFGSGTVYEQFF
CDR3 DNA: TGTGCCAGCAGCTTCGGTAGCGGGACCGTATATGAGCAGTTCTTC
clone size: -
J gene: TRBJ2-1
D gene: TRBD2
V gene: TRBV7-8

CDR3 protein: CASSPAAGDGYTF
CDR3 DNA: TGTGCCAGTAGTCCAGCGGCAGGGGATGGCTACACCTTC
clone size: -
J gene: TRBJ1-2
D gene: -
V gene: TRBV19

CDR3 protein: CASSFIGTDTDTQYF
CDR3 DNA: TGTGCCAGCAGTTTCATCGGGACAGACACAGATACGCAGTATTTT
clone size: -
J gene: TRBJ2-3
D gene: TRBD1
V gene: TRBV27

CDR3 protein: CASSYIRGDTQYF
CDR3 DNA: TGTGCCAGCAGTTACATCAGGGGAGATACGCAGTATTTT
clone size: -
J gene: TRBJ2-3
D gene: -
V gene: TRBV6-2/TRBV6-3

CDR3 protein: CAWSTGREQYF
CDR3 DNA: TGTGCCTGGAGTACAGGTCGCGAGCAGTACTTC
clone size: -
J gene: TRBJ2-7
D gene: -
V gene: TRBV30

CDR3 protein: CASSYSGGLAKNIQYF
CDR3 DNA: TGTGCCAGCAGTTACTCGGGTGGACTAGCCAAAAACATTCAGTACTTC
clone size: few
J gene: TRBJ2-4
D gene: -
V gene: TRBV6-2/TRBV6-3

CDR3 protein: CASSSWDRGTDTQYF
CDR3 DNA: TGTGCCAGCAGCTCTTGGGACAGGGGGACAGATACGCAGTATTTT
clone size: -
J gene: TRBJ2-3
D gene: TRBD1
V gene: TRBV7-2

CDR3 protein: CASSLSLAGGLGVKTQYF
CDR3 DNA: TGCGCCAGCAGCTTGTCTCTAGCGGGAGGGCTAGGAGTAAAGACCCAGTACTTC
clone size: -
J gene: TRBJ2-5
D gene: TRBD2
V gene: TRBV5-1

CDR3 protein: CASSFEGLADQETQYF
CDR3 DNA: TGTGCCAGCAGCTTTGAGGGACTAGCGGACCAAGAGACCCAGTACTTC
clone size: -
J gene: TRBJ2-5
D gene: TRBD2
V gene: TRBV7-2

CDR3 protein: CASSPDGFGNYGYTF
CDR3 DNA: TGTGCCAGCAGTCCCGACGGGTTTGGAAACTATGGCTACACCTTC
clone size: -
J gene: TRBJ1-2
D gene: -
V gene: TRBV28

CDR3 protein: CASSQGAGAHNEQFF
CDR3 DNA: TGTGCCAGCAGCCAAGGGGCGGGAGCCCACAATGAGCAGTTCTTC
clone size: -
J gene: TRBJ2-1
D gene: TRBD2
V gene: TRBV3-1/TRBV3-2

CDR3 protein: CSVEARQRVNTEAFF
CDR3 DNA: TGCAGCGTTGAAGCCCGACAGAGAGTGAACACTGAAGCTTTCTTT
clone size: once
J gene: TRBJ1-1
D gene: -
V gene: TRBV29-1

CDR3 protein: CASSPSRGFRQPQHF
CDR3 DNA: TGTGCCAGCAGCCCTAGCAGGGGTTTTCGTCAGCCCCAGCATTTT
clone size: -
J gene: TRBJ1-5
D gene: -
V gene: TRBV28

CDR3 protein: CAWSSLASYEQYF
CDR3 DNA: TGTGCCTGGAGTAGCTTAGCCTCCTACGAGCAGTACTTC
clone size: -
J gene: TRBJ2-7
D gene: -
V gene: TRBV30

CDR3 protein: CASSIEGSSTEAFF
CDR3 DNA: TGTGCCAGTAGTATTGAGGGCTCGAGCACTGAAGCTTTCTTT
clone size: -
J gene: TRBJ1-1
D gene: -
V gene: TRBV19

CDR3 protein: CASSLQGANTEAFF
CDR3 DNA: TGTGCCAGTAGTCTACAGGGAGCTAACACTGAAGCTTTCTTT
clone size: -
J gene: TRBJ1-1
D gene: -
V gene: TRBV19

CDR3 protein: CASSYGGVNTEAFF
CDR3 DNA: TGCGCCAGCAGTTATGGAGGGGTCAACACTGAAGCTTTCTTT
clone size: -
J gene: TRBJ1-1
D gene: -
V gene: TRBV5-1

CDR3 protein: CASRGTVAQVDEQYF
CDR3 DNA: TGTGCCAGCAGAGGGACAGTTGCCCAGGTGGACGAGCAGTACTTC
clone size: -
J gene: TRBJ2-7
D gene: TRBD1
V gene: TRBV2

CDR3 protein: CASSFGDTLNQPQHF
CDR3 DNA: TGTGCCAGCAGTTTTGGGGACACCTTAAATCAGCCCCAGCATTTT
clone size: -
J gene: TRBJ1-5
D gene: -
V gene: TRBV28

CDR3 protein: CAISGRTDTQYF
CDR3 DNA: TGTGCCATTAGCGGAAGAACAGATACGCAGTATTTT
clone size: once
J gene: TRBJ2-3
D gene: -
V gene: TRBV12-3/TRBV12-4

CDR3 protein: CSVVFLLRLENTDTQYF
CDR3 DNA: TGCAGCGTTGTATTCCTTCTAAGACTAGAGAACACAGATACGCAGTATTTT
clone size: -
J gene: TRBJ2-3
D gene: -
V gene: TRBV29-1

CDR3 protein: CASSYDRALSPLHF
CDR3 DNA: TGTGCCAGCAGTTACGACAGGGCCCTTTCACCCCTCCACTTT
clone size: -
J gene: TRBJ1-6
D gene: TRBD1
V gene: TRBV5-4

CDR3 protein: CASSLAGGPGTDTQYF
CDR3 DNA: TGCGCCAGCAGCCTAGCGGGAGGGCCGGGCACAGATACGCAGTATTTT
clone size: -
J gene: TRBJ2-3
D gene: TRBD2
V gene: TRBV5-1

CDR3 protein: CASRDRGPPHF
CDR3 DNA: TGTGCCAGCAGGGACAGGGGGCCCCCCCACTTT
clone size: few
J gene: TRBJ1-6
D gene: TRBD1
V gene: TRBV28

CDR3 protein: CASSLLGNQPQHF
CDR3 DNA: TGTGCCAGCAGCTTACTAGGCAATCAGCCCCAGCATTTT
clone size: -
J gene: TRBJ1-5
D gene: -
V gene: TRBV3-1/TRBV3-2

CDR3 protein: CASSQDRWGRSTF
CDR3 DNA: TGCGCCAGCAGCCAAGATAGATGGGGGAGGAGCACCTTC
clone size: -
J gene: TRBJ1-2
D gene: -
V gene: TRBV4-3

CDR3 protein: CASSTAFRQGSGEKLFF
CDR3 DNA: TGTGCCAGCAGTACCGCTTTCCGACAGGGGTCGGGGGAAAAACTGTTTTTT
clone size: -
J gene: TRBJ1-4
D gene: TRBD1
V gene: TRBV28

CDR3 protein: CASSTPDRGKNSPLHF
CDR3 DNA: TGTGCCAGTAGTACGCCGGACAGGGGGAAAAATTCACCCCTCCACTTT
clone size: -
J gene: TRBJ1-6
D gene: TRBD1
V gene: TRBV19

CDR3 protein: CASSERGTGVGGYTF
CDR3 DNA: TGTGCCAGCAGTGAAAGGGGGACAGGGGTCGGTGGCTACACCTTC
clone size: many
J gene: TRBJ1-2
D gene: TRBD1
V gene: TRBV6-1

CDR3 protein: CASGFNGNQPQHF
CDR3 DNA: TGTGCTAGTGGTTTTAATGGCAATCAGCCCCAGCATTTT
clone size: -
J gene: TRBJ1-5
D gene: -
V gene: TRBV12-5

CDR3 protein: CASSQEMTSLDTQYF
CDR3 DNA: TGCGCCAGCAGCCAAGAGATGACTAGCCTAGATACGCAGTATTTT
clone size: -
J gene: TRBJ2-3
D gene: TRBD2
V gene: TRBV4-1

CDR3 protein: CASSSGLESTDTQYF
CDR3 DNA: TGTGCCAGTAGTTCAGGACTAGAAAGCACAGATACGCAGTATTTT
clone size: -
J gene: TRBJ2-3
D gene: TRBD2
V gene: TRBV19

CDR3 protein: CSVAQWGDGYTF
CDR3 DNA: TGCAGCGTCGCACAGTGGGGGGATGGCTACACCTTC
clone size: -
J gene: TRBJ1-2
D gene: -
V gene: TRBV29-1

CDR3 protein: CASSPTVYSNQPQHF
CDR3 DNA: TGTGCCAGCAGTCCGACAGTTTATAGCAATCAGCCCCAGCATTTT
clone size: -
J gene: TRBJ1-5
D gene: -
V gene: TRBV28

CDR3 protein: CASSSAGGPHNEQFF
CDR3 DNA: TGTGCCAGCAGTTCGGCGGGAGGGCCTCACAATGAGCAGTTCTTC
clone size: few
J gene: TRBJ2-1
D gene: TRBD2
V gene: TRBV6-2/TRBV6-3

CDR3 protein: CASSLDRAAGELFF
CDR3 DNA: TGCGCCAGCAGCTTGGACAGGGCCGCCGGGGAGCTGTTTTTT
clone size: once
J gene: TRBJ2-2
D gene: -
V gene: TRBV5-1

CDR3 protein: CASSQGKDYEQYF
CDR3 DNA: TGTGCCAGCTCGCAGGGTAAGGACTACGAGCAGTACTTC
clone size: -
J gene: TRBJ2-7
D gene: -
V gene: TRBV18

CDR3 protein: CASSYSNQGVYEQYF
CDR3 DNA: TGTGCCAGCAGTTACTCGAATCAGGGGGTCTACGAGCAGTACTTC
clone size: -
J gene: TRBJ2-7
D gene: TRBD1
V gene: TRBV6-5

CDR3 protein: CAISAYPDRVGNGYTF
CDR3 DNA: TGTGCCATCAGTGCATATCCCGACAGGGTTGGCAATGGCTACACCTTC
clone size: -
J gene: TRBJ1-2
D gene: TRBD1
V gene: TRBV10-3

CDR3 protein: CASKRTSGRTGELFF
CDR3 DNA: TGTGCCAGCAAGCGGACTAGCGGAAGGACCGGGGAGCTGTTTTTT
clone size: -
J gene: TRBJ2-2
D gene: TRBD2
V gene: TRBV6-5

CDR3 protein: CASSLRGLPEAFF
CDR3 DNA: TGTGCCAGCAGCTTAAGAGGGTTGCCTGAAGCTTTCTTT
clone size: few
J gene: TRBJ1-1
D gene: -
V gene: TRBV7-9

CDR3 protein: CASSLTGDSNQPQHF
CDR3 DNA: TGTGCCAGCAGTTTGACAGGAGATAGCAATCAGCCCCAGCATTTT
clone size: -
J gene: TRBJ1-5
D gene: -
V gene: TRBV27